These 18 T cell receptor beta chains were all obtained from the same sample, sequenced in a study of cytomegalovirus exposure and HLA in healthy donors. In the PCR, 60 Vbeta and 13 Jbeta primers were used. Profiled with immunoSEQ multiplex PCR; TCRdb holds only in-frame clones, not every one. The table records about 110,000 clones, under 80% of them present only once. Material for sequencing was PBMCs. The receptor source for this set is a woman aged 45 to 65 in good health and CMV-seropositive.

This chain connects TRBV5-1 to TRBJ1-2; 7 bases map to TRBD1. The CDR3 length is 14 residues. V gave up 4 bases and J gave up 4 bases; unmatched junction bases: 7. Germline V CDR1 and CDR2: SGHRS, YFSETQ. The CDR3 here is CASSHRDSSYGYTF. CDR3 DNA: TGCGCCAGCAGCCATCGGGACAGCTCCTATGGCTACACCTTC.

V usage is TRBV18 and J usage is TRBJ1-2, with D possibly matching TRBD1 (6 bases). The CDR3 is 16 amino acids. The V end was cut by 3 bases, the J end by 3 bases, with 17 bases between. Germline V gene lookup returns CDR1 KGHSH and CDR2 LQKENI. CDR3: CASSPGGQGTHYGYTF. In DNA form, the CDR3 reads TGTGCCAGCTCACCGGGTGGGCAGGGGACCCACTATGGCTACACCTTC.

J is TRBJ1-5 and V is TRBV28, with TRBD1 matching 7 bases. The CDR3 runs to 17 residues. J gave up 0 bases and V 3 bases, and 8 bases lay outside the gene matches. Germline CDR1 reads MDHEN; CDR2 reads SYDVKM. Here the CDR3 reads CASSLLTGEYSNQPQHF. DNA for the CDR3: TGTGCCAGCAGTTTGCTCACAGGGGAGTATAGCAATCAGCCCCAGCATTTT.

This chain links TRBV7-3 with TRBJ2-3; TRBD2 matches at 11 bases. V lost 6 bases and J lost 1; bases outside the gene matches: 6. Per germline, CDR1 SGHTA and CDR2 FQGTGA. The CDR3 is 16 residues long. DNA for the CDR3: TGTGCCAGCAGTTCCGGACTAGCGGGCGGCACAGATACGCAGTATTTT. The encoded protein is CASSSGLAGGTDTQYF.

The V call is TRBV23-1, the J call TRBJ1-3; a possible D gene is TRBD1 (6 bases). TRBV23-1 is noted as an ORF with a role that remains uncertain. The ends were cut back, 4 bases at V and 8 bases at J, with 30 bases in the middle. The CDR3 consists of 19 residues. The CDR3 loop is CASSRVGTRIPGVGDTIYF. Written as DNA, the CDR3 is TGCGCCAGCAGTCGCGTAGGGACACGAATTCCAGGGGTGGGCGACACCATATATTTT.

The chain carries TRBV30 and TRBJ1-5; D unclear. Germline values: CDR1 GTSNPN, CDR2 SVGIG (reference sequence). The CDR3 runs 13 residues. V was pared by 2 bases and J by 0 bases, with 5 bases between. CDR3 coding DNA: TGTGCCTGGAGTATCTATAGCAATCAGCCCCAGCATTTT. Encoded protein: CAWSIYSNQPQHF.

This rearrangement joins TRBV7-6 to TRBJ2-5, with D unresolved. Deletions cut 0 bases from V and 3 bases from J, with 11 bases between. This CDR3 contains 15 residues. The V gene's germline CDR1 is SGHVS and CDR2 FNYEAQ. The CDR3: CASSLAGLLEETQYF. The CDR3 DNA is TGTGCCAGCAGCTTAGCGGGCCTCCTTGAAGAGACCCAGTACTTC.

In its sample, this clone was seen once. J is TRBJ2-1 and V is TRBV18; D is perhaps TRBD1 (6 bases). CDR3 size: 14 residues. Per the germline V gene, CDR1 is KGHSH and CDR2 is LQKENI. The ends were cut back, 1 base at V and 8 bases at J, with 12 bases in the middle. CDR3 region: CASSPLTEGDEQFF. The CDR3 nucleotides are TGTGCCAGCTCACCACTGACAGAGGGGGATGAGCAGTTCTTC.

J is TRBJ2-7 and V is TRBV18; D possibly corresponds to TRBD2 (5 bases). V was trimmed by 3 bases and J by 2 bases, leaving 11 bases between them. The length of the CDR3 is 14 residues. In germline, CDR1 is KGHSH, CDR2 LQKENI. For the CDR3, the DNA is TGTGCCAGCTCACCTGACGGGATCCCCTACGAGCAGTACTTC. Its protein product is CASSPDGIPYEQYF.

DNA of the CDR3: TGTGCCAGCAGCTTATTGACCGGGTCCGGGAAGACCCAGTACTTC. Protein sequence: CASSLLTGSGKTQYF. This chain joins TRBV7-9 and TRBJ2-5; tentative D call: TRBD2 (5 bases). Germline assignment: CDR1 SEHNR and CDR2 FQNEAQ (reference sequence). V lost 2 bases, J lost 6 bases, and 16 bases lay in between. The CDR3 has 15 residues.

The V gene is TRBV5-5, the J gene TRBJ1-5; TRBD1 aligns across 7 bases. Germline V gene lookup returns CDR1 SGHKS and CDR2 YYEKEE (reference sequence). J lost 0 bases, V lost 2 bases, and 2 bases had no gene match. The CDR3 is 15 amino acids. CDR3 residues: CASSLQGYSNQPQHF. Written as DNA, the CDR3 is TGTGCCAGCAGCTTACAGGGGTATAGCAATCAGCCCCAGCATTTT.

The chain employs TRBV7-6 and TRBJ2-5; perhaps TRBD2 as D (5 bases). The DNA matches TRBJ2-7 better at its end, which makes the J call doubtful. CDR3 length equals 12 residues. Germline CDR1 and CDR2: SGHVS and FNYEAQ. The CDR3 sequence is CASSPGFHEQYF. CDR3 coding DNA: TGTGCCAGCAGCCCGGGGTTCCACGAGCAGTACTTC.

The chain carries TRBV5-1 and TRBJ1-4, with 7 bases aligning to TRBD1. From germline, CDR1 is SGHRS and CDR2 YFSETQ. The CDR3 contains 16 residues. The V segment lost 1 base and the J segment 3 bases; nucleotides outside the gene matches: 6. DNA of the CDR3: TGCGCCAGCAGCTTGTTTTACAGGGGACCTAATGAAAAACTGTTTTTT. This codes for CASSLFYRGPNEKLFF.

This rearrangement joins TRBV11-2 to TRBJ1-2, with D unresolved. Germline V gene data show CDR1 as SGHAT and CDR2 as FQNNGV. CDR3 size: 11 residues. Trimming shortened V by 4 bases and J by 5 bases, and 5 bases separated the two germline ends. The CDR3 DNA reads TGTGCCAGCAGCTACGGTTATGGCTACACCTTC. It yields the protein CASSYGYGYTF.

The V and J genes are TRBV19 and TRBJ1-6; D perhaps matches TRBD1 (5 bases). The V gene lost 6 bases and the J gene lost 7 bases, with 13 bases spanning the gap. This CDR3 region has 14 residues. Germline V gene data show CDR1 as LNHDA and CDR2 as SQIVND (reference sequence). CDR3 sequence (DNA): TGTGCCAGTAGCGGCAGGGAGGACAATTCACCCCTCCACTTT. It encodes CASSGREDNSPLHF.

Only a few counts were recorded for this clone. The J gene is TRBJ2-5, the V gene TRBV4-3; no reliable D call. Trimming removed 4 bases at V and 5 bases at J, with 11 bases between. This CDR3 is 13 amino acids long. Germline V gene lookup returns CDR1 LGHNA and CDR2 YSLEER. The CDR3 reads CASSPGGRETQYF. CDR3 DNA sequence: TGCGCCAGCAGCCCAGGTGGGCGTGAGACCCAGTACTTC.

For the CDR3, the DNA is TGTGCCAGCTCCCTCAGGGATCGCGCGGCCATAGCCAAAAACATTCAGTACTTC. It translates to CASSLRDRAAIAKNIQYF. The chain joins TRBV18 to TRBJ2-4, with a tentative D call TRBD1 (5 bases). V dropped 6 bases and J dropped 0 bases, with 21 bases sitting between them. CDR1 is KGHSH and CDR2 is LQKENI in the germline V gene. The CDR3 has 18 residues. Variable domain in full (rest from reference TRBV18 and TRBJ2-4): NAGVMQNPRHLVRRRGQEARLRCSPMKGHSHVYWYRQLPEEGLKFMVYLQKENIIDESGMPKERFSAEFPKEGPSILRIQQVVRGDSAAYFCASSLRDRAAIAKNIQYFGAGTRLSVL.

This chain links TRBV7-3 with TRBJ1-1; 7 bases match TRBD1. The CDR3 is 13 amino acids. The ends lost 5 bases at V and 5 bases at J; junction bases unmatched: 5. Germline assignment: CDR1 SGHTA and CDR2 FQGTGA. CDR3 DNA sequence: TGTGCCAGCAGCGCCAGGGGGAAAACTGAAGCTTTCTTT. Protein: CASSARGKTEAFF.